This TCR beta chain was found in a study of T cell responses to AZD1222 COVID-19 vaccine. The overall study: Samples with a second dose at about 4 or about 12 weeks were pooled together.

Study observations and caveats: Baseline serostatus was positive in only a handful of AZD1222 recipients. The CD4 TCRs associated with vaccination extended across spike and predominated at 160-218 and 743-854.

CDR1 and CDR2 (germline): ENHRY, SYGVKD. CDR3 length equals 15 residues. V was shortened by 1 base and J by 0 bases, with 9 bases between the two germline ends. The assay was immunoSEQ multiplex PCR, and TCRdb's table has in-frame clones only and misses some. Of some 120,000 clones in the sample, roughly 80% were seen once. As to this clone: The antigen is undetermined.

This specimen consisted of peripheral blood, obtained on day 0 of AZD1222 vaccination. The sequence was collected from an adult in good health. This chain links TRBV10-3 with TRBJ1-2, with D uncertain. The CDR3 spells CAISEFPGPNYGYTF. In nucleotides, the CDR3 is TGTGCCATCAGTGAGTTTCCGGGCCCTAACTATGGCTACACCTTC.